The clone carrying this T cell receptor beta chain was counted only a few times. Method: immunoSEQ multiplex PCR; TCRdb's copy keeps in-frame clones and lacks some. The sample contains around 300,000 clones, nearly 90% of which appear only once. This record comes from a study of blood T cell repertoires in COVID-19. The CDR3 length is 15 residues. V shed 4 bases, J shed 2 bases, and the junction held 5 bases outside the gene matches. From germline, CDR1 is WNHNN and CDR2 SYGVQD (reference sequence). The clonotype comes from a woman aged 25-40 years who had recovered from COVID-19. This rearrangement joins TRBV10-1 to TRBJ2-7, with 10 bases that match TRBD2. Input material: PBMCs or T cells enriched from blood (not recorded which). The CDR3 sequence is CASSVTSGNPYEQYF. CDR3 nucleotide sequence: TGCGCCAGCAGTGTTACTAGCGGGAATCCCTACGAGCAGTACTTC.